One sample yielded the 28 T cell receptor beta chains listed below, sequenced in a study of T cell therapy after organ transplantation. No antigen is known for these receptors. Clones were read by immunoSEQ multiplex PCR, and TCRdb kept only the in-frame ones, dropping some. Here the sample spans around 20,000 clones, roughly 84% being singletons. Time point defined: 20-29 weeks after completion of therapy. Sequencing was performed on CD8+ T cells from blood, taken after autologous CMV-specific T cell therapy. These receptors were collected from a human patient who had received a solid organ transplant and had CMV disease. Some of the T cells may derive from the graft donor.

This clone is labeled as medium-sized. The chain couples TRBV6-1 to TRBJ2-5; TRBD2 matches at 7 bases. V lost 0 bases and J lost 2; bases outside the gene matches: 3. Looked up from germline, CDR1 is MNHNS and CDR2 is SASEGT. The CDR3 extends over 15 amino acids. Here the CDR3 DNA reads TGTGCCAGCAGTGAAGCGGAGGGAGGGCAAGAGACCCAGTACTTC. Encoded protein: CASSEAEGGQETQYF.

This clone turned up a few times. This chain joins TRBV7-3 and TRBJ1-1; no definite D call. The CDR3 has 13 amino acids. Germline CDR1 and CDR2: SGHTA and FQGTGA. The V end lost 1 base, the J end lost 0 bases, and 3 bases lay between the germline ends. CDR3 coding DNA: TGTGCCAGCAGCTTAAGTATGAACACTGAAGCTTTCTTT. This codes for CASSLSMNTEAFF.

The CDR3 DNA follows: TGTGCCAGCAGTTCCTCAGGGTACTCATTCGCCAAAAACATTCAGTACTTC. This gives the protein CASSSSGYSFAKNIQYF. The chain has TRBV27 and TRBJ2-4, with TRBD1 as a possible D gene (5 bases). The CDR3 totals 17 residues. Germline lookup yields CDR1 MNHEY and CDR2 SMNVEV (reference sequence). Trimming left V 4 bases short and J 1 base short, with 17 bases between.

The rearrangement uses TRBV5-6 and TRBJ2-7, with D unclear. The CDR3 consists of 14 residues. CDR1 is SGHDT and CDR2 is YYEEEE in the germline V gene. V was shortened by 3 bases and J by 0 bases, with 10 bases between the two germline ends. The CDR3 sequence is CASSYWADSYEQYF. The CDR3 coding sequence is TGTGCCAGCAGCTATTGGGCAGACTCCTACGAGCAGTACTTC.

The rearrangement joins TRBV15 to TRBJ2-7; D unclear. CDR3 size: 15 residues. The germline V and J ends were trimmed by 6 bases and 3 bases, with 18 bases remaining between them. Germline CDR1 is LNHNV and CDR2 is YYDKDF (reference sequence). The CDR3 nucleotides read TGTGCCACCAGGGGCGACACCGACCAGATCTACGAGCAGTACTTC. Residues: CATRGDTDQIYEQYF. The full variable domain, completed using reference TRBV15 and TRBJ2-7, is DAMVIQNPRYQVTQFGKPVTLSCSQTLNHNVMYWYQQKSSQAPKLLFHYYDKDFNNEADTPDNFQSRRPNTSFCFLDIRSPGLGDTAMYLCATRGDTDQIYEQYFGPGTRLTVT.

V gene TRBV5-6 combines with J gene TRBJ1-5, with 8 bases lining up with TRBD1. The CDR3 runs to 16 residues. The germline V gene has CDR1 SGHDT and CDR2 YYEEEE. V gave up 4 bases and J gave up 3 bases; unmatched junction bases: 9. The CDR3 region has the DNA TGTGCCAGCAGCCGAGGGACAGGTTTCCTCAATCAGCCCCAGCATTTT. Translation gives CASSRGTGFLNQPQHF.

The chain carries TRBV6-5 and TRBJ2-7; the D gene could be TRBD1 or TRBD2 (6 bases each). V lost 7 bases and J 5 bases, leaving 18 bases between the germline ends. Germline CDR1 and CDR2: MNHEY and SVGAGI. The CDR3 is 14 amino acids. The CDR3 here is CASTFKGGIHEQYF. The CDR3 nucleotides are TGTGCCAGCACCTTTAAAGGGGGGATCCACGAGCAGTACTTC.

The chain uses TRBV29-1 and TRBJ1-1, with D unresolved. This CDR3 has 14 amino acids. Trimming removed 6 bases at V and 3 bases at J, with 17 bases between. The germline gives CDR1 SQVTM, CDR2 ANQGSEA. The CDR3 coding sequence is TGCAGCGTCGGAAGGCGGGGTAGTGACACTGAAGCTTTCTTT. It specifies CSVGRRGSDTEAFF.

The rearrangement uses TRBV28 and TRBJ2-7, with TRBD1 as a possible D gene (6 bases). CDR3 size: 12 residues. The V end lost 5 bases, the J end lost 6 bases, and 11 bases lay between the germline ends. The germline V gene has CDR1 MDHEN and CDR2 SYDVKM. The CDR3 sequence: CASSRTEGEQYF. In nucleotides, the CDR3 is TGTGCCAGCAGTAGGACAGAAGGCGAGCAGTACTTC.

This clone appeared once. This rearrangement joins TRBV27 to TRBJ2-5, with TRBD2 matching over 8 bases. The V gene's germline CDR1 is MNHEY and CDR2 SMNVEV (reference sequence). V shed 2 bases, J shed 5 bases, and the junction held 4 bases outside the gene matches. The CDR3 sequence is 14 residues long. CDR3 sequence: CASSLGGRLETQYF. The CDR3 bases are TGTGCCAGCAGTTTAGGCGGGAGGCTGGAGACCCAGTACTTC.

This clone has just one count. J is TRBJ2-5 and V is TRBV2; 7 positions match TRBD1. This CDR3 has 13 residues. J lost 3 bases, V lost 10 bases, and 8 bases had no gene match. Germline V gene data show CDR1 as SNHLY and CDR2 as FYNNEI. The chain's CDR3 is CATDRAFEETQYF. DNA of the CDR3: TGTGCCACCGACAGGGCGTTCGAAGAGACCCAGTACTTC.

CDR3 sequence reads: CASSLVVAGGADTQYF. As DNA, the CDR3 is TGTGCCAGCAGCCTCGTGGTAGCGGGGGGTGCAGATACGCAGTATTTT. The rearrangement uses TRBV5-5 and TRBJ2-3, with 10 bases aligning to TRBD2. The CDR3 is 16 amino acids. Trimming at V came to 4 bases and at J to 4 bases, leaving 9 bases not matched to a gene. The germline CDR1 and CDR2 sequences are SGHKS and YYEKEE (reference sequence).

The chain couples TRBV28 to TRBJ1-5; D uncertain. Trimming removed 3 bases at V and 6 bases at J, with 6 bases between. Germline V gene data show CDR1 as MDHEN and CDR2 as SYDVKM. The CDR3 contains 12 residues. CDR3 in DNA: TGTGCCAGCAGTTTGGGTCCTCAGCCCCAGCATTTT. Translated: CASSLGPQPQHF. Drawing the rest from reference TRBV28 and TRBJ1-5, the complete variable domain is DVKVTQSSRYLVKRTGEKVFLECVQDMDHENMFWYRQDPGLGLRLIYFSYDVKMKEKGDIPEGYSVSREKKERFSLILESASTNQTSMYLCASSLGPQPQHFGDGTRLSIL.

The V and J genes are TRBV6-5 and TRBJ2-5; 7 bases agree with TRBD1. The trim removed 5 bases at V and 11 bases at J, leaving 8 bases unmatched. The germline V gene has CDR1 MNHEY and CDR2 SVGAGI. This CDR3 is built from 12 residues. The CDR3 sequence is CASSHQTGEQYF. CDR3 in DNA: TGTGCCAGCAGTCACCAAACAGGGGAGCAGTACTTC.

A single count supports this clone. The V call is TRBV5-1, the J call TRBJ2-1, with 9 bases matching TRBD2. The CDR3 contains 14 residues. V lost 0 bases and J lost 13; bases outside the gene matches: 8. Germline V gene sequence: CDR1 SGHRS, CDR2 YFSETQ. CDR3 sequence reads: CASSLGLAGIEQFF. The DNA of the CDR3 is TGCGCCAGCAGCTTGGGCCTAGCGGGGATAGAACAGTTCTTC.

The V call is TRBV19, the J call TRBJ2-2, with TRBD2 matching over 9 bases. Germline V gives CDR1 LNHDA, CDR2 SQIVND (reference sequence). The CDR3 consists of 14 residues. V was clipped by 6 bases and J by 6 bases; unmatched bases: 5. For the CDR3, the DNA is TGTGCCAGTAGGCCGGGACTAGCTTCCGGGGAGCTGTTTTTT. Its protein product is CASRPGLASGELFF.

The rearrangement joins TRBV7-9 to TRBJ2-7; no firm D call. CDR3 length equals 14 residues. Germline V gives CDR1 SEHNR, CDR2 FQNEAQ (reference sequence). Trimming left V 0 bases short and J 2 bases short, with 8 bases between. DNA for the CDR3: TGTGCCAGCAGCTTAGCGGGTGGGGCCTACGAGCAGTACTTC. This translates into CASSLAGGAYEQYF. The variable domain in full, with the rest retrieved from reference TRBV7-9 and TRBJ2-7, is DTGVSQNPRHKITKRGQNVTFRCDPISEHNRLYWYRQTLGQGPEFLTYFQNEAQLEKSRLLSDRFSAERPKGSFSTLEIQRTEQGDSAMYLCASSLAGGAYEQYFGPGTRLTVT.

The rearrangement links TRBV2 to TRBJ1-4; D perhaps matches TRBD1 (6 bases). Germline loops: CDR1 SNHLY, CDR2 FYNNEI. The CDR3 is made up of 15 amino acids. V was shortened by 6 bases and J by 1 base, with 12 bases between the two germline ends. CDR3 nucleotides: TGTGCCAGCAGCTTACAGGGTGTAACTAATGAAAAACTGTTTTTT. Residues: CASSLQGVTNEKLFF.

The chain is built from TRBV11-2 and TRBJ2-1; perhaps D is TRBD1 or TRBD2 (6 bases each). The CDR3 length is 14 residues. Germline lookup yields CDR1 SGHAT and CDR2 FQNNGV. Trimming removed 5 bases at V and 9 bases at J, with 17 bases between. CDR3 coding DNA: TGTGCCAGCAGCATAACCTCGGGGGCGATTGAGCAGTTCTTC. Protein sequence: CASSITSGAIEQFF.

V and J are TRBV7-8 and TRBJ2-7, with D possibly TRBD1 on 6 matching bases. This CDR3 contains 15 residues. V was clipped by 3 bases and J by 0 bases, with 12 bases between them. Germline V gives CDR1 SGHVS, CDR2 FQNEAQ. The CDR3 bases are TGTGCCAGCAGCTTTGGGGGCCACAGCTCCTACGAGCAGTACTTC. It yields the protein CASSFGGHSSYEQYF.

The gene calls are TRBV6-5 and TRBJ2-3; the match to TRBD2 covers 8 bases. The CDR3 length is 15 residues. Germline lookup yields CDR1 MNHEY and CDR2 SVGAGI. The V and J ends lost 5 bases and 4 bases, in that order; junction bases with no gene match: 8. The CDR3 reads CASSTVSGEADTQYF. CDR3 DNA: TGTGCCAGCAGTACCGTTAGCGGGGAGGCAGATACGCAGTATTTT.

The J gene is TRBJ2-5, the V gene TRBV7-9; perhaps TRBD1 as D (5 bases). This CDR3 is built from 14 residues. Germline values: CDR1 SEHNR, CDR2 FQNEAQ (reference sequence). Trimming shortened V by 1 base and J by 2 bases, and 8 bases separated the two germline ends. CDR3 amino acids: CASSLVGVQETQYF. CDR3 sequence (DNA): TGTGCCAGCAGCTTAGTAGGGGTTCAAGAGACCCAGTACTTC.

This clone was seen a few times. This chain uses TRBV28 with TRBJ1-5, with 8 bases matching TRBD1. The length of the CDR3 is 13 residues. Per germline, CDR1 MDHEN and CDR2 SYDVKM. The junction had 1 base not matched to a gene; V was cut back by 3 bases and J by 6 bases. The CDR3 nucleotides are TGTGCCAGCAGTTTCAGGGGGCGTCAGCCCCAGCATTTT. This codes for CASSFRGRQPQHF.

This clone was picked up one time. This chain connects TRBV5-1 to TRBJ2-2; 7 bases match TRBD1. Germline CDR1 reads SGHRS; CDR2 reads YFSETQ. V trimming: 0 bases; J trimming: 4 bases; junction bases outside the gene matches: 3. The CDR3 consists of 15 residues. The chain's CDR3 is CASSLGTGSTGELFF. In DNA form, the CDR3 reads TGCGCCAGCAGCTTGGGGACAGGCAGCACCGGGGAGCTGTTTTTT.

The gene calls are TRBV9 and TRBJ1-2, with 7 bases fitting TRBD1. Unmatched junction bases numbered 6, after V lost 0 bases and J lost 4 bases. Germline V gene data show CDR1 as SGDLS and CDR2 as YYNGEE. CDR3 length: 15 amino acids. In DNA form, the CDR3 reads TGTGCCAGCAGCGTAGGGCCCTCAGGGGGCTATGGCTACACCTTC. It codes for CASSVGPSGGYGYTF.

This chain links TRBV7-8 with TRBJ2-2; D gene uncertain. Germline V CDR1 and CDR2: SGHVS, FQNEAQ. CDR3 length equals 14 residues. V lost 3 bases and J lost 2, with 7 bases in between. CDR3 protein: CASSFGLNTGELFF. The CDR3 DNA is TGTGCCAGCAGCTTCGGCCTAAACACCGGGGAGCTGTTTTTT.

V is TRBV4-1 and J is TRBJ2-1, with 11 bases identical to TRBD2. The germline CDR1 and CDR2 sequences are MGHRA and YSYEKL. J gave up 8 bases and V 6 bases, and 9 bases lay outside the gene matches. CDR3 length: 15 residues. CDR3 region: CASSPRGLAEHEQFF. In DNA form, the CDR3 reads TGCGCCAGCAGTCCTCGGGGACTAGCGGAACATGAGCAGTTCTTC.

The chain employs TRBV7-6 and TRBJ2-1; 12 positions agree with TRBD2. The CDR3 spans 16 residues. V was pared by 5 bases and J by 3 bases, with 5 bases of the junction left unmatched. The germline V gene has CDR1 SGHVS and CDR2 FNYEAQ. Here the CDR3 DNA reads TGTGCCAGCAGCCCCCTAGCGGGAGGGATCTACAATGAGCAGTTCTTC. Translation: CASSPLAGGIYNEQFF.